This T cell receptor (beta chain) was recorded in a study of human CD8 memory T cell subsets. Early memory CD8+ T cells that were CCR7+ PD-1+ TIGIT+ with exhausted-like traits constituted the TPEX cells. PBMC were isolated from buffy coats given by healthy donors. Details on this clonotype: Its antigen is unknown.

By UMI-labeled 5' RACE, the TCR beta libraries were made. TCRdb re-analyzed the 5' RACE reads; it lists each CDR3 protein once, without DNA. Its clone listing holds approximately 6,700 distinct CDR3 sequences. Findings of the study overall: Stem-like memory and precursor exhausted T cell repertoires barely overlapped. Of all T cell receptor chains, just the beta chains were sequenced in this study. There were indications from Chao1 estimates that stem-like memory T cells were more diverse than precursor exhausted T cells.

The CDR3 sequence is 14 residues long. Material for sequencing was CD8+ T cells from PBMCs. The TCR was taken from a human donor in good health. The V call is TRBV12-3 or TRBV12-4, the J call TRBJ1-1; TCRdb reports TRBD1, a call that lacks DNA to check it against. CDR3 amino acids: CASSLVGTGVEAFF.